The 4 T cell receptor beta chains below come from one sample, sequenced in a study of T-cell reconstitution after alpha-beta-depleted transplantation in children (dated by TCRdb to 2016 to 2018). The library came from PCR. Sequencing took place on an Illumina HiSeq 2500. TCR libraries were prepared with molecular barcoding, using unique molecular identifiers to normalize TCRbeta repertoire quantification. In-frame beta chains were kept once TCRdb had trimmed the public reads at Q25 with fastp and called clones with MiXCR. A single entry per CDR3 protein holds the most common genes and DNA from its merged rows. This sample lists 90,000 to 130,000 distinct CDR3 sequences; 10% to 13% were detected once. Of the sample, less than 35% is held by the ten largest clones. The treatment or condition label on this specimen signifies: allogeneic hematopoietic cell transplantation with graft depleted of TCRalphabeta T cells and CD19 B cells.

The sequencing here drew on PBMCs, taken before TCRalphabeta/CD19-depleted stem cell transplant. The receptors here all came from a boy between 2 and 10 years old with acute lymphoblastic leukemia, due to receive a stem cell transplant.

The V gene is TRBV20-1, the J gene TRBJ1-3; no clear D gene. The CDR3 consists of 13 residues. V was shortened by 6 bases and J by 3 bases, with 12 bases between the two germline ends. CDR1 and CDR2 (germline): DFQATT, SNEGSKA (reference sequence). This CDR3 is CSAHDGFGNTIYF. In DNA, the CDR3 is TGCAGTGCCCACGACGGGTTTGGAAACACCATATATTTT.

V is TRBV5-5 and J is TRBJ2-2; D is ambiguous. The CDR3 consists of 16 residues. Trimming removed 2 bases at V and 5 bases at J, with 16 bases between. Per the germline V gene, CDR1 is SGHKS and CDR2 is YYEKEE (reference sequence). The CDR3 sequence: CASSFRRGVTTGELFF. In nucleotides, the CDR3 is TGTGCCAGCAGCTTTCGCCGCGGAGTTACAACCGGGGAGCTGTTTTTT.

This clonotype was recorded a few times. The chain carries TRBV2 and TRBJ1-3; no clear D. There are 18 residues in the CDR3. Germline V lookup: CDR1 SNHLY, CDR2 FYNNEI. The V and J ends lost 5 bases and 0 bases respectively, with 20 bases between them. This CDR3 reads CASSLRQLAFISGNTIYF. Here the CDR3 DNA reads TGTGCCAGCAGTTTGAGGCAGCTGGCGTTTATCTCTGGAAACACCATATATTTT.

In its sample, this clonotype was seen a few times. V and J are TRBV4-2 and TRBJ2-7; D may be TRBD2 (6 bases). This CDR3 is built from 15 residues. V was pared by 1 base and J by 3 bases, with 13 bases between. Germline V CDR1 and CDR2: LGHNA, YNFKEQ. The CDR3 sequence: CASSQGTSSYYEQYF. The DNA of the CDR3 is TGTGCCAGCAGCCAAGGAACTAGCAGCTACTACGAGCAGTACTTC.